The following is a T cell receptor beta chain sequence with its context. Its target is not known. The sample carries other DNA sequences with the same CDR3. TCRdb keeps only in-frame clones here, not all; method: immunoSEQ multiplex PCR. The table shows 50,000 to 55,000 clones, with about 87% occurring only once. This sample was taken from a study of T cells in localized non-small cell lung cancer. Study-wide results and limits: The greatest T cell clonality was found in uninvolved adjacent lung (higher than in tumor). When the top 100 tumor clones were examined, a median approximately 59 of them also appeared in the adjacent lung, which was paired and uninvolved. Multi-region tumor sequencing was not done, so intratumor heterogeneity could not be excluded.

Between the trimmed V and J ends, which lost 4 bases and 5 bases, there was a span of 9 bases. This CDR3 region has 12 residues. Germline V gene data show CDR1 as SQVTM and CDR2 as ANQGSEA. Source: PBMCs, taken before any cancer treatment. This TCR was sampled from a female donor with stage II lung adenocarcinoma. The chain employs TRBV29-1 and TRBJ1-5; a weak D match, TRBD1 (6 bases). CDR3: CSVGQEDQPQHF. Here the CDR3 DNA reads TGCAGCGTTGGACAGGAGGATCAGCCCCAGCATTTT.